The present T cell receptor beta chain was sequenced within a study of T cells in Graves' hyperthyroidism and ophthalmopathy. Study-wide results and limits: Most clonotypes expanded in thyroid above 0.001 were likewise present in blood.

Germline CDR1 GTSNPN, CDR2 SVGIG (reference sequence). V shed 3 bases, J shed 5 bases, and the junction held 8 bases outside the gene matches. The length of the CDR3 is 15 residues. This clonotype was seen many times. The antigen is unknown. RNA transcripts yielded amplified TCR beta CDR3 regions. The TCR CDR3 was amplified in a first-round RT-PCR using the HTBI primer set. One entry per CDR3 protein, called by TCRdb with MiXCR from the multiplex PCR reads. The sample yields about 640,000 distinct CDR3 sequences, around 13% seen once. The receptor was derived from a woman aged 45-65 years with Graves' ophthalmopathy. The chain couples TRBV30 to TRBJ2-1; 9 bases match TRBD1. Sequenced: blood. DNA of the CDR3: TGTGCCTGGAGCAACCCCGGGACAGGGCACAATGAGCAGTTCTTC. Translation: CAWSNPGTGHNEQFF.